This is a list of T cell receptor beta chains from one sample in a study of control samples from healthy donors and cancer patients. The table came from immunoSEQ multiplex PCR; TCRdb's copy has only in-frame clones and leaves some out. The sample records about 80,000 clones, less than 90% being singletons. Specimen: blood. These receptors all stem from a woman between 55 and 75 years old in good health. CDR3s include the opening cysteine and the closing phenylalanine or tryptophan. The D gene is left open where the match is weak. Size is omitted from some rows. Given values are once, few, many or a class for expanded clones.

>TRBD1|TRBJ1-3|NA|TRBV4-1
CASSQERDRGIGNTIYF
TGCGCCAGCAGCCAAGAAAGGGACAGGGGAATTGGAAACACCATATATTTT
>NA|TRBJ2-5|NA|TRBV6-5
CASRYGGPSGETQYF
TGTGCCAGCAGATACGGGGGGCCGTCTGGAGAGACCCAGTACTTC
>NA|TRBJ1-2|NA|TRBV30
CAWSPGLGGYGYTF
TGTGCCTGGAGTCCAGGGTTGGGGGGATATGGCTACACCTTC
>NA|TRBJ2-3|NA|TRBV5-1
CASSLAGRGAHTDTQYF
TGCGCCAGCAGCTTGGCGGGGCGAGGAGCTCACACAGATACGCAGTATTTT
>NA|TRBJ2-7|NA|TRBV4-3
CASSQFRGPDYEQYF
TGCGCCAGCAGCCAATTTCGGGGGCCGGACTACGAGCAGTACTTC
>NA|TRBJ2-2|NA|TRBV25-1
CATGTNTGELFF
TGTGCCACCGGTACGAACACCGGGGAGCTGTTTTTT
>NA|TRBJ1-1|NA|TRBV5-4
CASSSGRGGMNTEAFF
TGTGCCAGCAGCTCGGGACGGGGGGGGATGAACACTGAAGCTTTCTTT
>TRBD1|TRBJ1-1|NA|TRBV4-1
CASSQPDRETEAFF
TGCGCCAGCAGCCAGCCGGACAGGGAGACTGAGGCTTTCTTT
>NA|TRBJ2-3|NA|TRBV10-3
CAISGVQVTDTQYF
TGTGCCATCAGTGGGGTCCAGGTCACAGATACGCAGTATTTT
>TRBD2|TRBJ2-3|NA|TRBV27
CATRLAGANTDTQYF
TGTGCCACCCGACTAGCGGGAGCCAACACAGATACGCAGTATTTT
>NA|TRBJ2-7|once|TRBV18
CASSPSQVFYEQYF
TGTGCCAGCTCACCATCCCAGGTGTTCTACGAGCAGTACTTC
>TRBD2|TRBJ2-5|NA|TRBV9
CASSVTSGGAETQYF
TGTGCCAGCAGCGTAACTAGCGGGGGGGCCGAGACCCAGTACTTC
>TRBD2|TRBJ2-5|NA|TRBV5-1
CASSLLIGGGAEETQYF
TGCGCCAGCAGCTTGTTAATCGGCGGGGGGGCCGAAGAGACCCAGTACTTC
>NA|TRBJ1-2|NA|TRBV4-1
CASSQALLAGGGRYGYTF
TGCGCCAGCAGCCAAGCATTGTTAGCGGGGGGAGGCCGCTATGGCTACACCTTC